This T cell receptor (beta chain) was identified during a study of blood T cell repertoires in COVID-19. Assay: immunoSEQ multiplex PCR; the TCRdb copy retains only in-frame clones and omits some. The sample has more than 300,000 clones; 85% to 90% are singletons. Germline CDR1 and CDR2: SGDLS and YYNGEE. The CDR3 is 15 residues long. V shed 4 bases, J shed 5 bases, and the junction held 8 bases outside the gene matches. The TCR comes from a woman in her late teens or twenties who had recovered from COVID-19. The specimen was PBMCs or T cells enriched from blood (not recorded which). The V gene is TRBV9, the J gene TRBJ2-1, with 8 bases fitting TRBD1. CDR3 sequence: CASSSARGLDNEQFF. The CDR3 DNA reads as TGTGCCAGCAGCTCGGCCAGGGGGCTGGACAATGAGCAGTTCTTC.